This TCR beta chain was identified in a study of cytomegalovirus exposure and HLA in healthy donors. Whole-study findings and limits: Sequencing likely produced, as an artifact, a cluster of highly shared sequence variants. DRB1 had the most TCR associations and HLA-C the fewest, a later analysis found, with rates varying by HLA locus. A previous analysis found most TCR beta V segments productive roughly 90% or roughly 30% of the time.

The PCR was carried out with 60 Vbeta primers and 13 Jbeta primers. The assay was immunoSEQ multiplex PCR, and TCRdb's table has in-frame clones only and misses some. The data contain some 270,000 clones, 92% of them seen just once; the ten biggest clones take up about 1.5%. A remark on this clone: The antigen is unknown.

Specimen: PBMCs. The receptor comes from a girl aged 2 to 10 in good health and CMV-seronegative.

For the CDR3, the DNA is TGTGCCAGCAGTTACTCTGGGCGGGGTTGGAATGAGCAGTTCTTC. It encodes CASSYSGRGWNEQFF. The chain joins TRBV6-6 to TRBJ2-1, with D perhaps TRBD2 (6 bases). V dropped 0 bases and J dropped 7 bases, with 13 bases sitting between them. This CDR3 comprises 15 residues. Germline V lookup: CDR1 MNHNY, CDR2 SVGAGI (reference sequence).